One T cell receptor (beta chain) is described in this entry. CDR3 length: 16 residues. Germline assignment: CDR1 SQVTM and CDR2 ANQGSEA. After removal of 0 bases from V and 9 bases from J, the junction contained 8 bases not matched to a gene. The entry originates in a study of preoperative IRX-2 immunotherapy in early breast cancer. The treatment here: preoperative locoregional IRX-2 cytokine immunotherapy. Samples came from a phase Ib trial of preoperative locoregional IRX-2 cytokine immunotherapy. The assay was immunoSEQ multiplex PCR, and TCRdb's table has in-frame clones only and misses some. The table lists about 24,000 clones, approximately 90% of them singletons.

The sample here was tumor tissue, taken after IRX-2 immunotherapy. The genes are TRBV29-1 and TRBJ2-2; TRBD2 agrees at 12 bases. The source of this sequence is a human donor with breast cancer. For the CDR3, the DNA is TGCAGCGTTGAAGATGTGGCTAGCGGGGGGGCCCGGGAGCTGTTTTTT. This encodes CSVEDVASGGARELFF.